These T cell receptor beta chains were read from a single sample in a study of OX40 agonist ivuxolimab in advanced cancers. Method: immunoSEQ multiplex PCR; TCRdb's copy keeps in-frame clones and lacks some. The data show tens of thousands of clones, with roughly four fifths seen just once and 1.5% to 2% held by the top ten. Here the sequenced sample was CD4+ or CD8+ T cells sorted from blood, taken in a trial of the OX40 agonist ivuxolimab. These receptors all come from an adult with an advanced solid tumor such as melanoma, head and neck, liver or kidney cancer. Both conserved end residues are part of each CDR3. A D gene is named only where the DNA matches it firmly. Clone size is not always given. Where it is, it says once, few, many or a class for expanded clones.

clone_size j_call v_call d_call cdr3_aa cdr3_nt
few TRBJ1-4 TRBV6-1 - CASRRTTGGEKLFF TGTGCCAGCAGACGGACAACGGGAGGTGAAAAACTGTTTTTT
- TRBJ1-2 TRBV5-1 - CASSTAPRDGYTF TGCGCCAGCAGCACCGCCCCTCGAGATGGCTACACCTTC
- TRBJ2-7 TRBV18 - CASSPVLGGGSYEQYF TGTGCCAGCTCACCCGTACTTGGAGGTGGCTCCTACGAGCAGTACTTC
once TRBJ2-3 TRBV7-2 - CASTLLSASTDTQYF TGTGCCAGCACCCTTTTAAGCGCAAGCACAGATACGCAGTATTTT
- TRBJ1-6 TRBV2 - CAGNRGGNSPLHF TGTGCCGGAAACAGAGGAGGTAATTCACCCCTCCACTTT
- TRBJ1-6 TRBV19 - CASSIEGPGSPLHF TGTGCCAGTAGTATAGAAGGGCCGGGTTCACCCCTCCACTTT
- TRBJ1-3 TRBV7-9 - CASRDGQRDTIYF TGTGCCAGCAGGGACGGGCAAAGGGACACCATATATTTT
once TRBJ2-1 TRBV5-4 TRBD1 CASSIGQAYNEQFF TGTGCCAGCAGCATAGGACAGGCCTACAATGAGCAGTTCTTC
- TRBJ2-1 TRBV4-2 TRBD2 CASSQDGSGGNEQFF TGTGCCAGCAGCCAAGATGGTAGCGGGGGGAATGAGCAGTTCTTC
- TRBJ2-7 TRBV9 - CASSVGDWTYEQYF TGTGCCAGCAGCGTAGGGGACTGGACCTACGAGCAGTACTTC
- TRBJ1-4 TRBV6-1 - CASKTGFNEKLFF TGTGCCAGCAAGACAGGATTTAATGAAAAACTGTTTTTT
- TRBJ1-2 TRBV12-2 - CASRLGQVLNRNYGYTF TGTGCAAGTCGCTTAGGACAGGTGCTAAACCGGAACTATGGCTACACCTTC
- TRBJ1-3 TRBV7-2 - CASSLGSGNTIYF TGTGCCAGCAGCTTAGGCTCTGGAAACACCATATATTTT
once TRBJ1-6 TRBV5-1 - CASSLQQGGRSYNSPLHF TGCGCCAGCAGCTTGCAACAGGGCGGGCGCTCCTATAATTCACCCCTCCACTTT
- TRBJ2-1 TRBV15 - CATSRDPGSYNEQFF TGTGCCACCAGCAGAGATCCCGGTTCCTACAATGAGCAGTTCTTC
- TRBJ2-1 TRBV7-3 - CASSVDSDNEQFF TGTGCCAGCAGCGTGGACAGTGACAATGAGCAGTTCTTC
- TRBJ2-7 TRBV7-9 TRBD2 CASSILADSYEQYF TGTGCCAGCAGCATCCTAGCGGACTCCTACGAGCAGTACTTC